This T cell receptor beta chain was identified during a study of T cell repertoires in cytomegalovirus infection. Findings and limits, study-wide: In two of eight donors, the top clonotype was HLA-C-restricted CMV-specific.

TCRdb called the reads again in MiXCR, with one record for every CDR3 protein. The data contain some 940,000 distinct CDR3 sequences, approximately 31% of them seen just once; the ten biggest clones take up about 14%. With V trimmed by 8 bases and J by 8 bases, 19 bases remained unmatched. This CDR3 is built from 17 residues. For this clonotype: The antigen is not known.

This chain uses TRBV5-3 with TRBJ1-4, with TRBD1 matching 9 bases. TRBV5-3 is identified as an open reading frame with a role that is uncertain. The sample here was cultured CD8+ T cells from PBMCs, taken from culture after CMV antigen stimulation. This TCR derives from a human donor in good health (CMV status not recorded). Some clones in this sample may be carry-over from other donors' samples. CDR3 protein: CASSPYTGGGRREKLFF. The CDR3 DNA reads as TGTGCCAGCAGCCCGTATACAGGGGGCGGTCGACGGGAAAAACTGTTTTTT.